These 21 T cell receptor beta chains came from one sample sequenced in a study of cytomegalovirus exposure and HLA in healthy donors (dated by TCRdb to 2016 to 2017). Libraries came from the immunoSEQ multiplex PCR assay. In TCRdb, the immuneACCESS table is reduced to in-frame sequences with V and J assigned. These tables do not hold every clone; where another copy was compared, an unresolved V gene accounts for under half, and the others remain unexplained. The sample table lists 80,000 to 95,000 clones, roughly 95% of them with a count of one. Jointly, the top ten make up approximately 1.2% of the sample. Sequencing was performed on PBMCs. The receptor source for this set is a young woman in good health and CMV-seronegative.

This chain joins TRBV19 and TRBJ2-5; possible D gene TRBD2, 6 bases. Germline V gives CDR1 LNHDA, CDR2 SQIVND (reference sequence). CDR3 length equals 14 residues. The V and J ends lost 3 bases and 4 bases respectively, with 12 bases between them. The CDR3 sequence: CASSMGGVGETQYF. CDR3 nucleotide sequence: TGTGCCAGTAGTATGGGCGGGGTAGGAGAGACCCAGTACTTC.

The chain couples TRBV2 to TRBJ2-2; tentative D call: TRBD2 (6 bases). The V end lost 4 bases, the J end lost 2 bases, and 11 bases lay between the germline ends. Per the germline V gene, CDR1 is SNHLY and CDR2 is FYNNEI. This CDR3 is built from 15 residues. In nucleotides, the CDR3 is TGTGCCAGCAGTGCCGGGACTGCAAACACCGGGGAGCTGTTTTTT. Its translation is CASSAGTANTGELFF.

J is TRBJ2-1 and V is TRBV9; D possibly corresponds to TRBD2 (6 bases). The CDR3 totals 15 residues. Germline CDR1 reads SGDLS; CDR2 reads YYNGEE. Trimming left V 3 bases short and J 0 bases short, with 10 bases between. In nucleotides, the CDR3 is TGTGCCAGCAGCGGGAGGGAGGTCTCCTACAATGAGCAGTTCTTC. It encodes CASSGREVSYNEQFF.

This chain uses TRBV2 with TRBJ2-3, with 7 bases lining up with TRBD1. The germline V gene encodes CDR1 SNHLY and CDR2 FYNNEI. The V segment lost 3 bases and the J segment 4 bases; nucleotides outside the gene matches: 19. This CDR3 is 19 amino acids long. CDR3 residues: CASSERLIKGTEGPDTQYF. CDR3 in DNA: TGTGCCAGCAGTGAGAGGTTGATTAAGGGGACAGAGGGCCCAGATACGCAGTATTTT.

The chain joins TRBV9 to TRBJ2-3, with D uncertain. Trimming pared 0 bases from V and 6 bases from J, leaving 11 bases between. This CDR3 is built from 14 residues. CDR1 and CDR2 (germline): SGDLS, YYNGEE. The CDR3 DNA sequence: TGTGCCAGCAGCGTAGGGTCCACACATGATACGCAGTATTTT. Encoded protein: CASSVGSTHDTQYF.

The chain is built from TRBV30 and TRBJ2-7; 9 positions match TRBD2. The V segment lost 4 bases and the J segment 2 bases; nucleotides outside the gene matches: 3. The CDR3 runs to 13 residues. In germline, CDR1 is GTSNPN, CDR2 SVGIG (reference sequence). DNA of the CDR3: TGTGCCTGGACCTCTAGCGGGACCTACGAGCAGTACTTC. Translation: CAWTSSGTYEQYF.

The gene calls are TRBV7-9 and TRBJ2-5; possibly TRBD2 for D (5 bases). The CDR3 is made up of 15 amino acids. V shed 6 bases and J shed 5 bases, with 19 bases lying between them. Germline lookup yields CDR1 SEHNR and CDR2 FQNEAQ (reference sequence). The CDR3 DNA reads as TGTGCCAGCAGTTACCTTGGCGGGTCCGGGGAGACCCAGTACTTC. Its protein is CASSYLGGSGETQYF.

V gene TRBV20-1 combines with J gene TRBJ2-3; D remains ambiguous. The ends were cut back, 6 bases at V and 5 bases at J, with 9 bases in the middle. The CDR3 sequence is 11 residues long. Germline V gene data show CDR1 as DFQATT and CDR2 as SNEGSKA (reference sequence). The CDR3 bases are TGCAGTGCACGGGTGGTAGATACGCAGTATTTT. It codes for CSARVVDTQYF.

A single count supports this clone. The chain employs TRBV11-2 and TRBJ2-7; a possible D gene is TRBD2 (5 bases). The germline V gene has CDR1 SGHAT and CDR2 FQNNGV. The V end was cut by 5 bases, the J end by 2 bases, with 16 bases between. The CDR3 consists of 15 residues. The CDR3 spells CASSTPWLAAYEQYF. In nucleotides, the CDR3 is TGTGCCAGCAGCACTCCGTGGCTAGCCGCCTACGAGCAGTACTTC.

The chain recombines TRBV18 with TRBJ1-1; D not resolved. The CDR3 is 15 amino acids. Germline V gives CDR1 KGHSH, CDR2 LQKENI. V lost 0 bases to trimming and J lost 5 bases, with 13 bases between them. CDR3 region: CASSPPGLRRTEAFF. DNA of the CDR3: TGTGCCAGCTCACCACCGGGCCTTCGAAGAACTGAAGCTTTCTTT. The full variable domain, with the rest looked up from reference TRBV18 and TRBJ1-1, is NAGVMQNPRHLVRRRGQEARLRCSPMKGHSHVYWYRQLPEEGLKFMVYLQKENIIDESGMPKERFSAEFPKEGPSILRIQQVVRGDSAAYFCASSPPGLRRTEAFFGQGTRLTVV.

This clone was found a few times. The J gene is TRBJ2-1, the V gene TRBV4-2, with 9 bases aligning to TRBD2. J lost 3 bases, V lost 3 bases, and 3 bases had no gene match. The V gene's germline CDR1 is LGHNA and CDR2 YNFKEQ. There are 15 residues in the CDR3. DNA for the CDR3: TGTGCCAGCAGCCAGCGGGAGGGGGACTACAATGAGCAGTTCTTC. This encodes CASSQREGDYNEQFF.

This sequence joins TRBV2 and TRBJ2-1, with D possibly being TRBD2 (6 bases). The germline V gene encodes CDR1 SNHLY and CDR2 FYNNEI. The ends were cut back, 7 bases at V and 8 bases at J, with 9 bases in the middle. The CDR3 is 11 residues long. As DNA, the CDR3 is TGTGCCAGCATGACTAGTCATGAGCAGTTCTTC. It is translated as CASMTSHEQFF.

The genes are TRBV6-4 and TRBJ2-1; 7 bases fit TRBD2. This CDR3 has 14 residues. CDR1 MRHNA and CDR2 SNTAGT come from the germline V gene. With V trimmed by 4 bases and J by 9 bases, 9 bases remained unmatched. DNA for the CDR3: TGTGCCAGCAGTGCTTCGGCGGGAGAGGCTGAGCAGTTCTTC. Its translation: CASSASAGEAEQFF.

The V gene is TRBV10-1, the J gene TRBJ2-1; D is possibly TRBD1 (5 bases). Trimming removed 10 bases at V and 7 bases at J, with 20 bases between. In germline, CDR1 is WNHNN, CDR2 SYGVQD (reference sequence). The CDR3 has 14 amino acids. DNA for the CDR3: TGCGCCACCCAGGGTAGATCACCTCTAAATGAGCAGTTCTTC. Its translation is CATQGRSPLNEQFF.

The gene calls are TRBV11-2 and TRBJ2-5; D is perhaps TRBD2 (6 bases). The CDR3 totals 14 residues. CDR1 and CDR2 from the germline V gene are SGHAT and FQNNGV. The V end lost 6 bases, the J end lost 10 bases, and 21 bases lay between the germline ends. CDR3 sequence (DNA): TGTGCCAGCAGGGGGGGAGGCCGGCCCCTTGACCAGTACTTC. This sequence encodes CASRGGGRPLDQYF.

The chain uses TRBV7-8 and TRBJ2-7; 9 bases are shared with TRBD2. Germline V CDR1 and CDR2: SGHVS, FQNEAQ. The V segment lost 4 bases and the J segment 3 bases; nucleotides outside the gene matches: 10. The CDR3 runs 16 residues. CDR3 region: CASSSRASGEIYEQYF. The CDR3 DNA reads TGTGCCAGCAGCTCGCGGGCTAGCGGGGAGATCTACGAGCAGTACTTC.

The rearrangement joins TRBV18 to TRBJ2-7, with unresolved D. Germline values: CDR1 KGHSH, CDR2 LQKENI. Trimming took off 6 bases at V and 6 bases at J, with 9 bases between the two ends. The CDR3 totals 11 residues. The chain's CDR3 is CASSLTSEQYF. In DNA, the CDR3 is TGTGCCAGCTCGCTTACAAGCGAGCAGTACTTC.

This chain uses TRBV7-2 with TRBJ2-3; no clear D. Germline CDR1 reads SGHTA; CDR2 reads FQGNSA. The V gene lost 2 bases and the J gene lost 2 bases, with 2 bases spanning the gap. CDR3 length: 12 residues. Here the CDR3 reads CASSLYTDTQYF. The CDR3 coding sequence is TGTGCCAGCAGCTTATACACAGATACGCAGTATTTT.

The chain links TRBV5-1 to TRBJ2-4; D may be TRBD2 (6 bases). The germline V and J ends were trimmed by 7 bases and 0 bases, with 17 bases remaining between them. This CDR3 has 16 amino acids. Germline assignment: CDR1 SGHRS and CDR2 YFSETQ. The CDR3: CASRRGAGRAKNIQYF. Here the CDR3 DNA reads TGCGCCAGCCGGCGAGGGGCCGGGAGAGCCAAAAACATTCAGTACTTC.

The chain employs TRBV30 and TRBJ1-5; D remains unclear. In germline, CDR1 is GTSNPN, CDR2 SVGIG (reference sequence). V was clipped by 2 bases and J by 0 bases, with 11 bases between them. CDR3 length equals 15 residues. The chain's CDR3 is CAWSLAAHSNQPQHF. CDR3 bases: TGTGCCTGGAGTCTGGCGGCCCATAGCAATCAGCCCCAGCATTTT.

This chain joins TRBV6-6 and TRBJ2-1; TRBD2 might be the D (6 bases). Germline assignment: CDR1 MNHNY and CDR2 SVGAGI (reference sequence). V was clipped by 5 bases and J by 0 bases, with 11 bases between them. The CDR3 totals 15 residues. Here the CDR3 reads CASSPTRGSYNEQFF. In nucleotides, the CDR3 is TGTGCCAGCAGTCCGACTAGGGGCTCCTACAATGAGCAGTTCTTC.